This T cell receptor beta chain is from a study of neurological immune-mediated disorders. A single record per CDR3 protein comes from TCRdb applying MiXCR to the 5' RACE reads. Seen here are fewer than 65,000 distinct CDR3 sequences, 9% to 12% observed once, and the top ten hold less than 6%. General study points: Healthy controls had more TCR clonal expansion than multiple sclerosis, which showed the least, whereas HTLV-1-associated myelopathy showed the most.

The CDR3 is 18 amino acids. The V gene end was trimmed by 3 bases and the J gene end by 2 bases; junction bases not matched to a gene: 13. Germline V gene data show CDR1 as DFQATT and CDR2 as SNEGSKA (reference sequence). This clonotype was recorded many times. The antigen is undetermined. Sequencing used PBMCs. This sequence originates from a man aged 70 or older with HTLV-1-associated myelopathy (HAM/TSP). The rearrangement links TRBV20-1 to TRBJ2-3; the match to TRBD2 covers 11 bases. The chain's CDR3 is CSASETLGLAAITDTQYF. The CDR3 nucleotides are TGCAGTGCTAGTGAGACTCTGGGACTAGCGGCCATCACAGATACGCAGTATTTT.